The T cell receptor beta chain described here comes from a study of OX40 agonist ivuxolimab in advanced cancers. The CDR3 is 12 residues long. Trimming took 3 bases from V and 13 from J, leaving 13 bases between them. In germline, CDR1 is MNHEY, CDR2 SMNVEV (reference sequence). Concerning this clone: Its specificity is not known.

TCRdb keeps only in-frame clones here, not all; method: immunoSEQ multiplex PCR. The sample has tens of thousands of clones, 86% seen once; the top ten hold roughly 25%. Study observations and caveats: Expanded peripheral T cell antigen specificity was not determined. The 0.1-3.0 mg/kg partial responders had among the lowest clonal expansion.

Patients were ruled out by autoimmune disease history or systemic immunosuppression. Blood was sampled at baseline, cycle 4 day 1, and cycle 7 day 1. The J gene is TRBJ1-5, the V gene TRBV27, with D possibly TRBD1 on 5 matching bases. This clonotype was obtained from an adult with an advanced solid tumor such as melanoma, head and neck, liver or kidney cancer. The source was CD4+ or CD8+ T cells sorted from blood, collected in a trial of the OX40 agonist ivuxolimab. The CDR3, as DNA: TGTGCCAGCAGTTTTTCAGGCAGGGAACAGCATTTT. It translates to CASSFSGREQHF.